Below are 26 T cell receptor beta chains sequenced from a single sample in a study of T cell responses to AZD1222 COVID-19 vaccine. Sequencing used immunoSEQ multiplex PCR; TCRdb keeps in-frame clones, though not all of them. The sample holds about 140,000 clones, more than 75% seen once. The sample here was peripheral blood, taken 28 days after the second AZD1222 dose. The origin of the receptors is an adult who received the AZD1222 COVID-19 vaccine.

DNA of the CDR3: TGTGCCAGCAGCCCCGAGGATTCACCCCTCCACTTT. Its translation is CASSPEDSPLHF. The chain links TRBV7-9 to TRBJ1-6; D call uncertain. V gave up 5 bases and J gave up 8 bases, with 7 bases separating them. The CDR3 is 12 amino acids. The V gene's germline CDR1 is SEHNR and CDR2 FQNEAQ (reference sequence).

V gene TRBV7-8 combines with J gene TRBJ2-2, with 9 bases that match TRBD2. The CDR3 has 16 amino acids. The V gene's germline CDR1 is SGHVS and CDR2 FQNEAQ. V shed 2 bases, J shed 6 bases, and the junction held 7 bases outside the gene matches. This chain's CDR3 is CASSLMAGGPAGELFF. The DNA of the CDR3 is TGTGCCAGCAGCTTAATGGCGGGAGGGCCGGCCGGGGAGCTGTTTTTT.

This rearrangement joins TRBV3-1 (or the pseudogene TRBV3-2) to TRBJ1-4; D ambiguous. This CDR3 is 12 amino acids long. CDR1 and CDR2 (germline): LGHDT, YNNKEL (reference sequence). Trimming removed 4 bases from V and 8 bases from J, with 8 bases in between. CDR3 DNA sequence: TGTGCCAGCAGCCCCGTCCCCGAAAAACTGTTTTTT. It translates to CASSPVPEKLFF.

The V and J genes are TRBV9 and TRBJ1-6; D perhaps matches TRBD1 (6 bases). V was clipped by 3 bases and J by 7 bases, with 14 bases between them. Germline CDR1 SGDLS, CDR2 YYNGEE. The CDR3 runs 15 residues. CDR3 region: CASSDRTAYNSPLHF. The CDR3 nucleotides read TGTGCCAGCAGCGACCGGACAGCTTACAATTCACCCCTCCACTTT.

This clone was picked up one time. V is TRBV7-3 and J is TRBJ2-1; 8 nucleotides match TRBD1. V was clipped by 5 bases and J by 8 bases; unmatched bases: 14. Germline-derived CDR1 and CDR2 are SGHTA and FQGTGA. The CDR3 consists of 16 residues. CDR3 sequence: CASSPTPPGGLDEQFF. As DNA, the CDR3 is TGTGCCAGCAGCCCTACCCCCCCAGGGGGCTTGGATGAGCAGTTCTTC.

A few counts support this clone. The CDR3 DNA reads TGTGCCAGCAGCTTGGGCGAGAGTAATCTCTATGGCTACACCTTC. Protein sequence: CASSLGESNLYGYTF. The chain is built from TRBV5-5 and TRBJ1-2; D unclear. CDR3 length equals 15 residues. Per the germline V gene, CDR1 is SGHKS and CDR2 is YYEKEE (reference sequence). V was shortened by 0 bases and J by 4 bases, with 13 bases between the two germline ends.

The V and J genes are TRBV3-1 (or the pseudogene TRBV3-2) and TRBJ1-6; a weak D match, TRBD1 (5 bases). Germline V gene sequence: CDR1 LGHDT, CDR2 YNNKEL (reference sequence). V was pared by 2 bases and J by 10 bases, with 15 bases between. The CDR3 is 15 residues long. The CDR3 is CASSQSGGMGSPLHF. DNA for the CDR3: TGTGCCAGCAGCCAATCGGGGGGGATGGGGTCACCCCTCCACTTT.

V is TRBV7-2 and J is TRBJ2-1, with D perhaps TRBD1 (7 bases). From germline, CDR1 is SGHTA and CDR2 FQGNSA. The CDR3 covers 17 residues. The V and J ends lost 3 bases and 2 bases respectively, with 17 bases between them. The CDR3 DNA is TGTGCCAGCAGCTTTCAGACAGGGCGGGGTACCTACAATGAGCAGTTCTTC. It encodes CASSFQTGRGTYNEQFF.

The gene calls are TRBV6-5 and TRBJ1-1, with D perhaps matching TRBD1 (6 bases). Germline V gene lookup returns CDR1 MNHEY and CDR2 SVGAGI. The length of the CDR3 is 14 residues. The V end lost 5 bases, the J end lost 1 base, and 11 bases lay between the germline ends. CDR3 coding DNA: TGTGCCAGCAGTAGGGGGGAACGGAACACTGAAGCTTTCTTT. This translates into CASSRGERNTEAFF.

This sequence joins TRBV18 and TRBJ2-7; D perhaps matches TRBD1 (6 bases). Per germline, CDR1 KGHSH and CDR2 LQKENI. The CDR3 totals 14 residues. The V gene lost 7 bases and the J gene lost 0 bases, with 13 bases spanning the gap. The CDR3 is CASLPTGNSYEQYF. The CDR3 DNA follows: TGTGCCAGCTTACCGACAGGAAACTCCTACGAGCAGTACTTC.

This clone was found a few times. This chain joins TRBV12-3 or TRBV12-4 and TRBJ1-4; no firm D call. V was cut by 4 bases and J by 8 bases, with 11 bases left in between. This CDR3 is built from 13 residues. CDR3 sequence: CASSSTFGEKLFF. The CDR3 DNA reads as TGTGCCAGCAGTTCGACTTTCGGGGAAAAACTGTTTTTT.

The V call is TRBV12-3 or TRBV12-4, the J call TRBJ2-1, with D perhaps TRBD1 (6 bases). V lost 5 bases and J 8 bases, leaving 13 bases between the germline ends. The CDR3 is made up of 13 amino acids. CDR3 loop: CASSLGGADEQFF. CDR3 coding DNA: TGTGCCAGCAGTCTTGGGGGCGCGGATGAGCAGTTCTTC.

The V gene is TRBV7-2, the J gene TRBJ2-6; 9 bases are shared with TRBD2. From germline, CDR1 is SGHTA and CDR2 FQGNSA. CDR3 length: 16 amino acids. With 3 bases clipped from V and 4 bases from J, the junction kept 4 bases outside the gene matches. The CDR3 region is CASSLAGGPGANVLTF. Written as DNA, the CDR3 is TGTGCCAGCAGCTTGGCGGGGGGGCCGGGGGCCAACGTCCTGACTTTC.

This clone has just one count. This chain joins TRBV5-4 and TRBJ1-6; D is unresolved. V lost 5 bases and J 9 bases, leaving 15 bases between the germline ends. The CDR3 is made up of 14 amino acids. Germline lookup yields CDR1 SGHNT and CDR2 YYREEE (reference sequence). CDR3 bases: TGTGCCAGCAGGGCCCTGTCCGGGCCTTCACCCCTCCACTTT. Its protein is CASRALSGPSPLHF.

The V gene is TRBV3-1 (or the pseudogene TRBV3-2), the J gene TRBJ1-1, with a tentative D call TRBD1 (6 bases). V shed 3 bases and J shed 1 base, with 15 bases lying between them. In germline, CDR1 is LGHDT, CDR2 YNNKEL (reference sequence). The CDR3 has 16 residues. The CDR3 DNA reads TGTGCCAGCAGCCAGTTTCCCCAGGGGTCGAACACTGAAGCTTTCTTT. Its protein is CASSQFPQGSNTEAFF.

The V and J genes are TRBV6-5 and TRBJ2-7; TRBD2 might be the D (5 bases). The germline V gene encodes CDR1 MNHEY and CDR2 SVGAGI. The CDR3 covers 14 residues. V lost 4 bases and J lost 0, with 10 bases in between. The CDR3 protein is CASSSVGSSYEQYF. CDR3 nucleotides: TGTGCCAGCAGTTCCGTAGGGAGCTCCTACGAGCAGTACTTC.

V and J are TRBV3-1 (or the pseudogene TRBV3-2) and TRBJ2-5, with TRBD2 identical over 8 bases. V trimming: 8 bases; J trimming: 5 bases; junction bases outside the gene matches: 7. The CDR3 is 13 amino acids. Per the germline V gene, CDR1 is LGHDT and CDR2 is YNNKEL (reference sequence). As DNA, the CDR3 is TGTGCCAGCCGGGGGGGGATGGAGGAGACCCAGTACTTC. It encodes CASRGGMEETQYF.

This rearrangement joins TRBV12-3 or TRBV12-4 to TRBJ2-1; D uncertain. There are 11 residues in the CDR3. Trimming took off 6 bases at V and 6 bases at J, with 6 bases between the two ends. CDR3 amino acids: CASSLTNEQFF. CDR3 DNA sequence: TGTGCCAGCAGCTTAACCAATGAGCAGTTCTTC.

The V and J genes are TRBV18 and TRBJ1-1, with a possible D match to TRBD1 (6 bases). The CDR3 spans 12 residues. Germline CDR1 is KGHSH and CDR2 is LQKENI. V lost 2 bases to trimming and J lost 10 bases, with 11 bases between them. CDR3 loop: CASSPEEGGAFF. CDR3 in DNA: TGTGCCAGCTCACCAGAGGAGGGGGGAGCTTTCTTT.

The rearrangement links TRBV29-1 to TRBJ1-4; TRBD1 agrees at 7 bases. Trimming cost V 5 bases and J 8 bases; bases outside gene matches: 8. This CDR3 spans 13 amino acids. From germline, CDR1 is SQVTM and CDR2 ANQGSEA. The chain's CDR3 is CSVSGTVGEKLFF. The CDR3 nucleotides read TGCAGCGTTTCCGGGACAGTCGGCGAAAAACTGTTTTTT. Full variable domain (outside the CDR3, taken from reference TRBV29-1 and TRBJ1-4): SAVISQKPSRDICQRGTSLTIQCQVDSQVTMMFWYRQQPGQSLTLIATANQGSEATYESGFVIDKFPISRPNLTFSTLTVSNMSPEDSSIYLCSVSGTVGEKLFFGSGTQLSVL.

The chain combines TRBV30 with TRBJ2-7, with TRBD1 matching over 10 bases. V gave up 4 bases and J gave up 6 bases; unmatched junction bases: 21. Germline V gene data show CDR1 as GTSNPN and CDR2 as SVGIG (reference sequence). CDR3 length: 18 residues. CDR3 loop: CAWKPWKRQGAQMGEQYF. CDR3 in DNA: TGTGCCTGGAAACCCTGGAAAAGACAGGGGGCGCAGATGGGCGAGCAGTACTTC. Variable domain in full (rest from reference TRBV30 and TRBJ2-7): SQTIHQWPATLVQPVGSPLSLECTVEGTSNPNLYWYRQAAGRGLQLLFYSVGIGQISSEVPQNLSASRPQDRQFILSSKKLLLSDSGFYLCAWKPWKRQGAQMGEQYFGPGTRLTVT.

The chain combines TRBV28 with TRBJ2-7, with TRBD1 identical over 9 bases. CDR3 size: 14 residues. Germline V gene data show CDR1 as MDHEN and CDR2 as SYDVKM. After removal of 3 bases from V and 4 bases from J, the junction contained 4 bases not matched to a gene. The CDR3 DNA reads as TGTGCCAGCAGTTTGACAGGGGGTAGGTACGAGCAGTACTTC. Its translation is CASSLTGGRYEQYF.

This clone was observed a handful of times. The CDR3 here is CASSLMSGGYSYNEQFF. The DNA for the CDR3 is TGTGCCAGCAGCTTAATGAGCGGGGGGTACTCCTACAATGAGCAGTTCTTC. This chain uses TRBV7-3 with TRBJ2-1, with 9 bases aligning to TRBD2. The V segment lost 1 base and the J segment 0 bases; nucleotides outside the gene matches: 4. From germline, CDR1 is SGHTA and CDR2 FQGTGA. The length of the CDR3 is 17 residues.

This chain links TRBV29-1 with TRBJ1-1; D gene uncertain. This CDR3 has 11 amino acids. Germline CDR1 and CDR2: SQVTM and ANQGSEA. Trimming removed 4 bases at V and 0 bases at J, with 3 bases between. The CDR3 loop is CSVALNTEAFF. The DNA of the CDR3 is TGCAGCGTTGCTCTGAACACTGAAGCTTTCTTT. The entire variable domain, with the rest obtained from reference TRBV29-1 and TRBJ1-1, is as follows: SAVISQKPSRDICQRGTSLTIQCQVDSQVTMMFWYRQQPGQSLTLIATANQGSEATYESGFVIDKFPISRPNLTFSTLTVSNMSPEDSSIYLCSVALNTEAFFGQGTRLTVV.

The chain combines TRBV6-4 with TRBJ1-5; TRBD1 agrees at 8 bases. V was pared by 5 bases and J by 6 bases, with 12 bases of the junction left unmatched. Germline V CDR1 and CDR2: MRHNA, SNTAGT. CDR3 length equals 16 residues. The CDR3 here is CASSLHSDRGGQPQHF. CDR3 DNA: TGTGCCAGCAGTCTCCACTCTGACAGGGGAGGTCAGCCCCAGCATTTT.

The chain is built from TRBV6-4 and TRBJ2-3; no firm D call. Trimming left V 2 bases short and J 1 base short, with 7 bases between. The CDR3 extends over 14 amino acids. Looked up from germline, CDR1 is MRHNA and CDR2 is SNTAGT. CDR3 region: CASSDMAGTDTQYF. As DNA, the CDR3 is TGTGCCAGCAGTGACATGGCGGGCACAGATACGCAGTATTTT.